The next 19 T cell receptor beta chains were all read from a single sample in a study of molecular identifiers for immune sequencing clone quantification. MiXCR was run by TCRdb on the PCR reads, yielding one entry per CDR3 protein. The table has fewer than 350,000 distinct CDR3 sequences, over 20% seen once; the top ten hold approximately 0.85%. The sequencing input was naive CD8+ T cells from blood, with Jurkat cell RNA spiked in. Subset specified: FACS-sorted CD8+CD4-CCR7+CD45RA+ naive T cells. These receptors all come from a human donor in good health. Some libraries in this study had Jurkat cell RNA spiked in.

In its sample, this clonotype was seen many times. The gene calls are TRBV4-1 and TRBJ2-1; TRBD1 aligns across 7 bases. CDR1 is MGHRA and CDR2 is YSYEKL in the germline V gene. The CDR3 totals 16 residues. J lost 5 bases, V lost 3 bases, and 10 bases had no gene match. This CDR3 reads CASSHLGTAVNNEQFF. In DNA form, the CDR3 reads TGCGCCAGCAGCCATCTAGGGACAGCCGTTAACAATGAGCAGTTCTTC.

A few counts support this clonotype. V is TRBV20-1 and J is TRBJ2-1; TRBD2 might be the D (6 bases). V shed 3 bases and J shed 1 base, with 25 bases lying between them. Germline CDR1 and CDR2: DFQATT and SNEGSKA (reference sequence). The CDR3 consists of 19 residues. The CDR3 here is CSASMASAGGSRSYNEQFF. DNA of the CDR3: TGCAGTGCTAGTATGGCTTCAGCGGGCGGTTCAAGGTCCTACAATGAGCAGTTCTTC.

This clonotype came up many times. The V gene is TRBV29-1, the J gene TRBJ1-1, with TRBD1 matching over 7 bases. Trimming took 6 bases from V and 3 from J; bases not matched to a gene: 4. Germline V gene data show CDR1 as SQVTM and CDR2 as ANQGSEA. This CDR3 spans 12 amino acids. The CDR3 nucleotides read TGCAGCGTAAAAGACAGGGACACTGAAGCTTTCTTT. It yields the protein CSVKDRDTEAFF.

About this clonotype itself: This CDR3 fails to terminate in the conserved phenylalanine or tryptophan, so it likely reflects a read error. The V and J genes are TRBV28 and TRBJ2-7; D is unresolved. V was shortened by 4 bases and J by 4 bases, with 5 bases between the two germline ends. The CDR3 consists of 11 residues. The V gene's germline CDR1 is MDHEN and CDR2 SYDVKM. CDR3 in DNA: TGTGCCAGCAGTTCCGTTTACGAGCAGTACCTC. This gives the protein CASSSVYEQYL.

J is TRBJ2-1 and V is TRBV30; D perhaps matches TRBD1 (6 bases). The CDR3 is 15 amino acids. Germline assignment: CDR1 GTSNPN and CDR2 SVGIG (reference sequence). V was trimmed by 0 bases and J by 3 bases, leaving 12 bases between them. CDR3 loop: CAWSVQGGNYNEQFF. The CDR3 DNA follows: TGTGCCTGGAGTGTACAAGGGGGTAACTACAATGAGCAGTTCTTC.

This clonotype turned up a few times. For the CDR3, the DNA is TGTGCCAGCAGATTAGCGGGAGTTACCCCCAATGAGCAGTTCTTC. Residues: CASRLAGVTPNEQFF. The chain couples TRBV6-2 or TRBV6-3 to TRBJ2-1, with 9 bases aligning to TRBD2. Looked up from germline, CDR1 is MNHEY and CDR2 is SVGEGT. The CDR3 has 15 residues. Trimming removed 6 bases from V and 6 bases from J; junction bases left unmatched: 9.

About this clonotype: A read error may explain this, as a much larger clone is one base away. Written as DNA, the CDR3 is TGTGCCAGTAGGATGGGACCGAGGGTCGAGCAGTACTTC. It encodes CASRMGPRVEQYF. The chain has TRBV7-9 and TRBJ2-7; D may be TRBD1 or TRBD2 (5 bases each). Trimming removed 9 bases at V and 6 bases at J, with 18 bases between. Germline assignment: CDR1 SEHNR and CDR2 FQNEAQ (reference sequence). The CDR3 runs 13 residues.

This clonotype has a count of ten or more. The rearrangement joins TRBV27 to TRBJ2-7; 7 positions agree with TRBD2. V was clipped by 5 bases and J by 4 bases; unmatched bases: 8. The CDR3 runs to 14 residues. Germline CDR1 reads MNHEY; CDR2 reads SMNVEV (reference sequence). CDR3 region: CASSAPGLTYEQYF. For the CDR3, the DNA is TGTGCCAGCAGTGCCCCGGGACTAACTTACGAGCAGTACTTC.

This clonotype was detected ten times or more. The V call is TRBV12-3 or TRBV12-4, the J call TRBJ1-6; D is undetermined. This CDR3 is 16 amino acids long. Trimming removed 3 bases from V and 0 bases from J, with 9 bases in between. The CDR3 spells CASSFPGSSYNSPLHF. The CDR3 DNA sequence: TGTGCCAGCAGTTTCCCGGGCAGCTCCTATAATTCACCCCTCCACTTT.

This clonotype was detected many times. The rearrangement joins TRBV21-1 to TRBJ2-4; the table calls TRBD1, which could not be checked here. TRBV21-1 is tagged as a pseudogene. The CDR3 spans 19 residues. CDR3 protein: CASMQTGTASENYKNIQYF. The CDR3 region has the DNA TGTGCCAGCATGCAAACCGGGACAGCTTCCGAGAATTACAAAAACATTCAGTACTTC.

This clonotype showed up just a few times. The chain combines TRBV5-4 with TRBJ2-5; D remains ambiguous. The CDR3 consists of 14 residues. Trimming cost V 0 bases and J 3 bases, with 9 bases left between them. CDR1 and CDR2 from the germline V gene are SGHNT and YYREEE (reference sequence). The chain's CDR3 is CASSLAVSKETQYF. CDR3 bases: TGTGCCAGCAGCTTGGCGGTCAGTAAAGAGACCCAGTACTTC.

The chain uses TRBV20-1 and TRBJ2-1, with no clear D. Trimming took 3 bases from V and 2 from J, leaving 26 bases between them. This CDR3 is 19 amino acids long. CDR1 DFQATT and CDR2 SNEGSKA come from the germline V gene (reference sequence). The CDR3: CSARTFLPPNAPAYNEQFF. For the CDR3, the DNA is TGCAGTGCTAGGACTTTCTTGCCCCCGAACGCCCCGGCCTACAATGAGCAGTTCTTC.

This chain joins TRBV4-1 and TRBJ2-2; unclear D gene. Germline CDR1 is MGHRA and CDR2 is YSYEKL. The V end lost 0 bases, the J end lost 2 bases, and 4 bases lay between the germline ends. This CDR3 has 14 amino acids. The CDR3 DNA follows: TGCGCCAGCAGCCAAGAATTTAACACCGGGGAGCTGTTTTTT. Amino acids: CASSQEFNTGELFF.

This clonotype was recorded at least ten times. This chain links TRBV7-3 with TRBJ2-3, with 13 bases aligning to TRBD2. J lost 5 bases, V lost 5 bases, and 16 bases had no gene match. Per the germline V gene, CDR1 is SGHTA and CDR2 is FQGTGA. The CDR3 has 19 residues. CDR3 loop: CASSNTPRLAGGGVDTQYF. The CDR3 DNA sequence: TGTGCCAGCAGCAACACCCCTAGACTAGCGGGAGGCGGGGTAGATACGCAGTATTTT.

This clonotype was seen ten or more times. The rearrangement uses TRBV29-1 and TRBJ2-3; perhaps TRBD1 as D (7 bases). From germline, CDR1 is SQVTM and CDR2 ANQGSEA. V was clipped by 6 bases and J by 0 bases, with 13 bases between them. The CDR3 loop spans 14 amino acids. The chain's CDR3 is CSVLQGTSTDTQYF. CDR3 DNA sequence: TGCAGCGTCTTACAGGGGACTAGCACAGATACGCAGTATTTT.

The chain carries TRBV6-2 or TRBV6-3 and TRBJ2-7; 8 nucleotides match TRBD1. The CDR3 length is 14 residues. Germline V gives CDR1 MNHEY, CDR2 SVGEGT. V lost 4 bases, J lost 4 bases, and 6 bases stayed unmatched. Here the CDR3 DNA reads TGTGCCAGCAGTTTCCTTACAGGGGGTTACGAGCAGTACTTC. This sequence encodes CASSFLTGGYEQYF.

This clonotype appeared a few times. The CDR3 here is CASSLSRTRDTQYF. The CDR3 bases are TGTGCCAGCAGCTTGAGCAGGACTCGAGATACGCAGTATTTT. J is TRBJ2-3 and V is TRBV5-6, with a weak D call TRBD2 (5 bases). CDR1 and CDR2 (germline): SGHDT, YYEEEE. V lost 1 base, J lost 5 bases, and 11 bases lay in between. This CDR3 region has 14 residues. The full variable domain, completed using reference TRBV5-6 and TRBJ2-3, is DAGVTQSPTHLIKTRGQQVTLRCSPKSGHDTVSWYQQALGQGPQFIFQYYEEEERQRGNFPDRFSGHQFPNYSSELNVNALLLGDSALYLCASSLSRTRDTQYFGPGTRLTVL.

On this clonotype: A much larger clone lies one base from this, so it may be a read error. The chain links TRBV7-9 to TRBJ2-1; 15 bases match TRBD2. CDR1 and CDR2 (germline): SEHNR, FQNEAQ (reference sequence). The CDR3 extends over 15 amino acids. As DNA, the CDR3 is TGTGCCAGCACGAAGGGACTAGCGGGAGGCAATGAGCGGTTCTTC. This encodes CASTKGLAGGNERFF.

This rearrangement joins TRBV19 to TRBJ2-1, with D possibly called TRBD1 or TRBD2 (5 bases each). This CDR3 is 14 amino acids long. Germline V gene data show CDR1 as LNHDA and CDR2 as SQIVND (reference sequence). V was pared by 1 base and J by 5 bases, with 9 bases between. The CDR3 spells CASSIVLGDNEQFF. The CDR3 DNA follows: TGTGCCAGTAGTATAGTATTGGGGGACAATGAGCAGTTCTTC.